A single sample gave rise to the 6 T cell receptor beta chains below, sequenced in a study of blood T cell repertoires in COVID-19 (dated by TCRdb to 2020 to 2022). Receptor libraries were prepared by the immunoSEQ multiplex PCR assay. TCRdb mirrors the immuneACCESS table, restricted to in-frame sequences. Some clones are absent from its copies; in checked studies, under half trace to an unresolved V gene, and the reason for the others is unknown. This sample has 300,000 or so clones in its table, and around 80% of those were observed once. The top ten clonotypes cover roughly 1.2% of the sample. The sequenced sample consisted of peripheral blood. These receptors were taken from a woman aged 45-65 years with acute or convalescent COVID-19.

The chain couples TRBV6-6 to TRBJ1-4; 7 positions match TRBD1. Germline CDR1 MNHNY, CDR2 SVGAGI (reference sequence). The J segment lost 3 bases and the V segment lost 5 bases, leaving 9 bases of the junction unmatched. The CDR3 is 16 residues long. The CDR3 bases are TGTGCCAGCAGTAGAACCCTGGGACAGCCTAATGAAAAACTGTTTTTT. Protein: CASSRTLGQPNEKLFF.

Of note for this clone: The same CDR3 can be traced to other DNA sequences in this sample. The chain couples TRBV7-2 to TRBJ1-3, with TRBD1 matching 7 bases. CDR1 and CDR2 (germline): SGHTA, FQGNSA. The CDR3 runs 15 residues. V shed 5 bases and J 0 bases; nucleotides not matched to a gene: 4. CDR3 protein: CASSLDRASGNTIYF. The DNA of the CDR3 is TGTGCCAGCAGCCTCGACAGGGCCTCTGGAAACACCATATATTTT.

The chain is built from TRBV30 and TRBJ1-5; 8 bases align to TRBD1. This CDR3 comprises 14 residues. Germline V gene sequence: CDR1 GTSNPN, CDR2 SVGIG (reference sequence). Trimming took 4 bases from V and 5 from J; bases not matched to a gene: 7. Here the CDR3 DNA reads TGTGCCTGGAAGGCCGCGGACAGGGATCAGCCCCAGCATTTT. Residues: CAWKAADRDQPQHF. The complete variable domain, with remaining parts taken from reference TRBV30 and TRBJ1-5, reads SQTIHQWPATLVQPVGSPLSLECTVEGTSNPNLYWYRQAAGRGLQLLFYSVGIGQISSEVPQNLSASRPQDRQFILSSKKLLLSDSGFYLCAWKAADRDQPQHFGDGTRLSIL.

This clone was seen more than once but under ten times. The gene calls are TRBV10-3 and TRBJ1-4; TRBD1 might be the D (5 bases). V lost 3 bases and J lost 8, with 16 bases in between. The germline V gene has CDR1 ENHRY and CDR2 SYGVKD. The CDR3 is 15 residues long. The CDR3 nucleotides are TGTGCCATCAGTGACTCTATAACAGGAAGGGAAAAACTGTTTTTT. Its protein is CAISDSITGREKLFF.

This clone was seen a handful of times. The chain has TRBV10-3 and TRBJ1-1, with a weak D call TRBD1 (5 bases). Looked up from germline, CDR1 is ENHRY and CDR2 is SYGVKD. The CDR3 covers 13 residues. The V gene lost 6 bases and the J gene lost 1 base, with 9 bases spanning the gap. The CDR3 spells CAIRGRENTEAFF. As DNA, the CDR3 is TGTGCCATCAGAGGCAGGGAGAACACTGAAGCTTTCTTT.

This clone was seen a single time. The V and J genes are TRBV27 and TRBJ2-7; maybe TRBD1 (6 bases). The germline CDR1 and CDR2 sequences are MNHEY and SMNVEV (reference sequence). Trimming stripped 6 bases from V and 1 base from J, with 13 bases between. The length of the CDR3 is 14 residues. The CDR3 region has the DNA TGTGCCAGCAGCCCGAACAGGGTTTCCTACGAGCAGTACGTC. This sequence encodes CASSPNRVSYEQYV.